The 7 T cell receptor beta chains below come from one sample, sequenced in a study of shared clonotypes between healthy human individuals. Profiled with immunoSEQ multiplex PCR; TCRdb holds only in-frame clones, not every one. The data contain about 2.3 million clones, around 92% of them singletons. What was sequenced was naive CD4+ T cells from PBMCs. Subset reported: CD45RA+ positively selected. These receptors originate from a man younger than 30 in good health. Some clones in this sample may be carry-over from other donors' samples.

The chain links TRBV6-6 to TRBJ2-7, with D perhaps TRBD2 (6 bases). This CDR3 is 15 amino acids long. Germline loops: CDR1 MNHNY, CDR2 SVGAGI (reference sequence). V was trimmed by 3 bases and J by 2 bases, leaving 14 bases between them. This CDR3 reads CASSYFPRGAYEQYF. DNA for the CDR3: TGTGCCAGCAGTTATTTTCCTCGCGGGGCCTACGAGCAGTACTTC.

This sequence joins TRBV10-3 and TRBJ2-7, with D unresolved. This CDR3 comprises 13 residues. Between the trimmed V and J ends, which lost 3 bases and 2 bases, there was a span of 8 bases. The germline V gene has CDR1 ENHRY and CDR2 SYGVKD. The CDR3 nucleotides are TGTGCCATCAGTGACGGAGCCCCCTACGAGCAGTACTTC. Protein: CAISDGAPYEQYF.

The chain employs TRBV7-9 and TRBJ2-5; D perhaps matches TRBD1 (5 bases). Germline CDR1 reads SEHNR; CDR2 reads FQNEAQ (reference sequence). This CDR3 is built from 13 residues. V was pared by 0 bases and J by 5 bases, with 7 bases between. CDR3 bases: TGTGCCAGCAGCTTAGCCAGGGCGGAGACCCAGTACTTC. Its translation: CASSLARAETQYF.

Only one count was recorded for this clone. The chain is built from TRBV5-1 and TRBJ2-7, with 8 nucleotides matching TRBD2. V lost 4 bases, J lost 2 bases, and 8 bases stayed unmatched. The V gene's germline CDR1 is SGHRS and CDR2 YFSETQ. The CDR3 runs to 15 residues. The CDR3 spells CASSPGGYVAYEQYF. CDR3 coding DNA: TGCGCCAGCAGCCCGGGGGGGTATGTTGCCTACGAGCAGTACTTC.

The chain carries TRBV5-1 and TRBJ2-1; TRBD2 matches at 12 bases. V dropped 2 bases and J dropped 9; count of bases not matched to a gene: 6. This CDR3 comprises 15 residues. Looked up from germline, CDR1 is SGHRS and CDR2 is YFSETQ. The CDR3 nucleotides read TGCGCCAGCAGCTTTCTAGCGGGAGGGCCCGGTGAGCAGTTCTTC. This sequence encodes CASSFLAGGPGEQFF.

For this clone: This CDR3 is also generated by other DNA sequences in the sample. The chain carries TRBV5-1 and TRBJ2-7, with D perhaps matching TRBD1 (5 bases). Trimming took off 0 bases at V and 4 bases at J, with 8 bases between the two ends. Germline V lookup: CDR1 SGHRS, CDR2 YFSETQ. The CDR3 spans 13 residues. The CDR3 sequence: CASSLVDSYEQYF. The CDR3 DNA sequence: TGCGCCAGCAGCTTGGTCGACAGTTACGAGCAGTACTTC.

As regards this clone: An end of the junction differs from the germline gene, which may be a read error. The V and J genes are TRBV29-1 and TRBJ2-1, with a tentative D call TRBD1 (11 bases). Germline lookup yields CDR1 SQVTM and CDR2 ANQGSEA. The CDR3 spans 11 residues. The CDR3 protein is CSVGQGGLALF. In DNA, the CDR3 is TGCAGCGTGGGACAGGGGGGACTAGCGCTCTTC.